Following are 10 T cell receptor beta chains from one sample sequenced in a study of OX40 agonist ivuxolimab in advanced cancers. Produced via immunoSEQ multiplex PCR; TCRdb's table is partial and in-frame only. The sample gives about 25,000 clones, 80% to 90% of which show up once; 40% to 55% is in the top ten. Specimen: CD4+ or CD8+ T cells sorted from blood, collected in a trial of the OX40 agonist ivuxolimab. The receptors stem from an adult with an advanced solid tumor such as melanoma, head and neck, liver or kidney cancer.

The chain couples TRBV5-1 to TRBJ2-2; D is unresolved. The CDR3 runs to 15 residues. Germline CDR1 SGHRS, CDR2 YFSETQ. V was clipped by 0 bases and J by 2 bases, with 8 bases between them. The CDR3, as DNA: TGCGCCAGCAGCTTGGCCGGCAGCAACACCGGGGAGCTGTTTTTT. Amino acid sequence: CASSLAGSNTGELFF.

The genes are TRBV6-5 and TRBJ2-7; 8 positions agree with TRBD1. Per the germline V gene, CDR1 is MNHEY and CDR2 is SVGAGI. J was trimmed by 2 bases and V by 5 bases; bases with no gene match: 2. The CDR3 length is 13 residues. The CDR3 region has the DNA TGTGCCAGCAGTGAGACAGGGGCCTACGAGCAGTACTTC. Translation gives CASSETGAYEQYF.

This clone was seen just once. V gene TRBV2 combines with J gene TRBJ1-4; a weak D match, TRBD1 (6 bases). V gave up 4 bases and J gave up 2 bases, with 14 bases separating them. Germline loops: CDR1 SNHLY, CDR2 FYNNEI. The CDR3 sequence is 16 residues long. Here the CDR3 DNA reads TGTGCCAGCAGTGTATCTGGGGGCGCGACTAATGAAAAACTGTTTTTT. Encoded protein: CASSVSGGATNEKLFF.

V is TRBV7-8 and J is TRBJ1-1; D gene uncertain. The CDR3 totals 14 residues. V lost 5 bases and J lost 3, with 13 bases in between. CDR1 and CDR2 from the germline V gene are SGHVS and FQNEAQ. CDR3 in DNA: TGTGCCAGCAGCCCCAGGCACGGAGACACTGAAGCTTTCTTT. The encoded protein is CASSPRHGDTEAFF.

V is TRBV6-1 and J is TRBJ2-4; D is uncertain. Trimming took off 2 bases at V and 0 bases at J, with 14 bases between the two ends. CDR3 length: 17 amino acids. Looked up from germline, CDR1 is MNHNS and CDR2 is SASEGT. The chain's CDR3 is CASSERFFPLAKNIQYF. The CDR3 DNA is TGTGCCAGCAGTGAACGGTTTTTTCCATTAGCCAAAAACATTCAGTACTTC.

The chain is built from TRBV5-8 and TRBJ2-1; no clear D. CDR1 and CDR2 (germline): SGHTS, YDEGEE. This CDR3 contains 13 residues. V was cut by 0 bases and J by 6 bases, with 7 bases left in between. The CDR3 sequence: CASSLGPSNEQFF. In DNA form, the CDR3 reads TGTGCCAGCAGCTTGGGACCCAGCAATGAGCAGTTCTTC.

The V call is TRBV30, the J call TRBJ2-7; no clear D gene. In germline, CDR1 is GTSNPN, CDR2 SVGIG (reference sequence). The V end was cut by 3 bases, the J end by 2 bases, with 17 bases between. The CDR3 is 15 amino acids. The CDR3 region is CAWRDTPDTTYEQYF. CDR3 DNA: TGTGCCTGGAGAGACACGCCCGACACTACCTACGAGCAGTACTTC.

V and J are TRBV27 and TRBJ2-7; the D gene is possibly TRBD2 (5 bases). Looked up from germline, CDR1 is MNHEY and CDR2 is SMNVEV (reference sequence). Deletions cut 4 bases from V and 4 bases from J, with 11 bases between. The CDR3 consists of 13 residues. The CDR3 loop reads CASSSLRGYEQYF. The CDR3 DNA follows: TGTGCCAGCAGTTCCCTTAGAGGGTACGAGCAGTACTTC.

For the CDR3, the DNA is TGTGCCACCAGCAGAGTCCGACAGGGAAAATCCTACGAGCAGTACTTC. Amino acids: CATSRVRQGKSYEQYF. The J gene is TRBJ2-5, the V gene TRBV15; TRBD1 aligns across 7 bases. The better agreement between TRBJ2-7 and the DNA end casts doubt on the J call. This CDR3 contains 16 residues. From germline, CDR1 is LNHNV and CDR2 YYDKDF (reference sequence).

V gene TRBV7-9 combines with J gene TRBJ2-2, with 8 bases fitting TRBD2. With V trimmed by 5 bases and J by 2 bases, 7 bases remained unmatched. Germline CDR1 SEHNR, CDR2 FQNEAQ (reference sequence). The CDR3 runs to 16 residues. CDR3 amino acids: CASSLQSGRNTGELFF. The CDR3 nucleotides are TGTGCCAGCAGCCTCCAAAGCGGGAGAAACACCGGGGAGCTGTTTTTT.